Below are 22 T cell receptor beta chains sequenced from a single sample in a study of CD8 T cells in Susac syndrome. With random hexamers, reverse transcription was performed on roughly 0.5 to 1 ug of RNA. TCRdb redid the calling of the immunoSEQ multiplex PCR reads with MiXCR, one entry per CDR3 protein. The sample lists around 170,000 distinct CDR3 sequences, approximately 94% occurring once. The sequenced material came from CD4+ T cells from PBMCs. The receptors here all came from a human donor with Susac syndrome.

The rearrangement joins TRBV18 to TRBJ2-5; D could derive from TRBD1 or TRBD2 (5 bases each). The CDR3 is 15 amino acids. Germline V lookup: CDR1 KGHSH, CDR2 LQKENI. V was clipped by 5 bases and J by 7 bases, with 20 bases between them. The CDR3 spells CASSTPGTLLGTQYF. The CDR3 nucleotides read TGTGCCAGCTCAACGCCCGGGACGCTCCTCGGGACCCAGTACTTC. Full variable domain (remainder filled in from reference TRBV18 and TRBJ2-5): NAGVMQNPRHLVRRRGQEARLRCSPMKGHSHVYWYRQLPEEGLKFMVYLQKENIIDESGMPKERFSAEFPKEGPSILRIQQVVRGDSAAYFCASSTPGTLLGTQYFGPGTRLLVL.

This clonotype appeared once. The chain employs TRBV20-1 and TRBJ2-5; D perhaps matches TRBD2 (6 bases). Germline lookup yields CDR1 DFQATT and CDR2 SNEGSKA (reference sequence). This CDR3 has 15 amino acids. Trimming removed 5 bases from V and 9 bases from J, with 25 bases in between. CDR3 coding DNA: TGCAGTGCTCTCCCAGGCGGGACGGCCGCCTTGGCCCAGTACTTC. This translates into CSALPGGTAALAQYF.

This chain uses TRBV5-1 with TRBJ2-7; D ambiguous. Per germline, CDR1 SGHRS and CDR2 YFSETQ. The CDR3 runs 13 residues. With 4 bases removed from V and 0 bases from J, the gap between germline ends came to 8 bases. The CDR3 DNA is TGCGCCAGCAGCACGGACCCCTCCTACGAGCAGTACTTC. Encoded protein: CASSTDPSYEQYF.

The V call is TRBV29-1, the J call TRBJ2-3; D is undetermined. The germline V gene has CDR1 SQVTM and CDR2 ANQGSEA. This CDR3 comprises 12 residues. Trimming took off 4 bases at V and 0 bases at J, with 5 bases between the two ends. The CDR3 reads CSVGASTDTQYF. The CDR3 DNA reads TGCAGCGTTGGGGCCAGCACAGATACGCAGTATTTT.

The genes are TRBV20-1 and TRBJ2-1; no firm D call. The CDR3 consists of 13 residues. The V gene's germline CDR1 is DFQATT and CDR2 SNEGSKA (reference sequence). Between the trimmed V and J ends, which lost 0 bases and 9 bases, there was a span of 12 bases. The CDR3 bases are TGCAGTGCTAGAGATGAGCTCGGTACTGAGCAGTTCTTC. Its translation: CSARDELGTEQFF.

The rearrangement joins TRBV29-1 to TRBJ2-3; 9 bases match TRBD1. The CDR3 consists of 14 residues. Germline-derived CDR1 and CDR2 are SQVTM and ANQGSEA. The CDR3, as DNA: TGCAGTACACAGGGGGCGGCTAGCACAGATACGCAGTATTTT. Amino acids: CSTQGAASTDTQYF.

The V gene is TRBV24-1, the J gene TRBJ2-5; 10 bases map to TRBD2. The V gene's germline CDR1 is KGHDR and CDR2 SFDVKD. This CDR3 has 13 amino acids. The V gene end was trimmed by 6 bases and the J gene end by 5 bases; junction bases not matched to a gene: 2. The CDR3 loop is CATSLAGDETQYF. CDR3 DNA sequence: TGTGCCACCAGTCTAGCGGGGGATGAGACCCAGTACTTC.

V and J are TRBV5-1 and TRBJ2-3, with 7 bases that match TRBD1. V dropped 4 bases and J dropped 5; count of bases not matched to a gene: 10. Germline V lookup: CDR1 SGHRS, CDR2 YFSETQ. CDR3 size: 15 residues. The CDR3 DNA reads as TGCGCCAGCAGCCGACAAGACAGGGCCGAAGATACGCAGTATTTT. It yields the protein CASSRQDRAEDTQYF. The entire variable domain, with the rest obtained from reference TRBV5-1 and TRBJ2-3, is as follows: KAGVTQTPRYLIKTRGQQVTLSCSPISGHRSVSWYQQTPGQGLQFLFEYFSETQRNKGNFPGRFSGRQFSNSRSEMNVSTLELGDSALYLCASSRQDRAEDTQYFGPGTRLTVL.

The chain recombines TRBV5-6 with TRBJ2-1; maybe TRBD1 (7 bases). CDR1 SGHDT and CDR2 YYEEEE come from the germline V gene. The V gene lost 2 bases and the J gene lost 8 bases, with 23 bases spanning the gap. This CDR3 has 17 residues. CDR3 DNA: TGTGCCAGCAGCTTTCCAGGGGGGAGTCTAAAATCCGATGAGCAGTTCTTC. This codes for CASSFPGGSLKSDEQFF.

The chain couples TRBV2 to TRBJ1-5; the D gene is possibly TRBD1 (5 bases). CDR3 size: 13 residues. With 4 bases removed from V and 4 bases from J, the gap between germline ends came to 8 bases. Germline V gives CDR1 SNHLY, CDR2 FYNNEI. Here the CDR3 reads CASSGQSNQPQHF. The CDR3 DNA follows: TGTGCCAGCAGTGGACAGTCGAATCAGCCCCAGCATTTT.

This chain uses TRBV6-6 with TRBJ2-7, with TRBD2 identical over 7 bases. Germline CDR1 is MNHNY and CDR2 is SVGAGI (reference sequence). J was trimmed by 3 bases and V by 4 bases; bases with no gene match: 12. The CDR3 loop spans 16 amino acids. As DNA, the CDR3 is TGTGCCAGCAGTTCCCCAGTGGGAGCGGGGAACTACGAGCAGTACTTC. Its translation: CASSSPVGAGNYEQYF.

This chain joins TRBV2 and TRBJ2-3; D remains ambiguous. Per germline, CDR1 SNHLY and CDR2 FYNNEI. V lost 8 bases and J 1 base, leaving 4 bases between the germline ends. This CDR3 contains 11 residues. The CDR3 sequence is CASGRTDTQYF. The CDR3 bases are TGTGCCAGCGGCCGCACAGATACGCAGTATTTT.

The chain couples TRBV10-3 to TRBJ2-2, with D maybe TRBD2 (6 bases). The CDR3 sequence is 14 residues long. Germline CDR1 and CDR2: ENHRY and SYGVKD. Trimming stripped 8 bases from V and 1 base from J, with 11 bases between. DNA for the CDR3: TGTGCCATCGGGGGGACGGGGAACACCGGGGAGCTGTTTTTT. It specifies CAIGGTGNTGELFF.

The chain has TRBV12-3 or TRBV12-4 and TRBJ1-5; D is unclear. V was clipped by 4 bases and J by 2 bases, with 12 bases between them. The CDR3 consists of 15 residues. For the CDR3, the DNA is TGTGCCAGCAGTTCATTAGCCGGTGGCAATCAGCCCCAGCATTTT. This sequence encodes CASSSLAGGNQPQHF.

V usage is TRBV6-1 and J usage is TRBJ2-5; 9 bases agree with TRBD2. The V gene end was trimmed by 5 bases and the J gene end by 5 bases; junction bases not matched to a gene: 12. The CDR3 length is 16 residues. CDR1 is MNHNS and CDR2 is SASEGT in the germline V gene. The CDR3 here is CASSTPGGGVRETQYF. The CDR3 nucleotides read TGTGCCAGCAGTACCCCTGGCGGGGGGGTCCGGGAGACCCAGTACTTC.

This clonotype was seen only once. CDR3 amino acids: CASSWDSGGNQPQHF. CDR3 bases: TGCGCCAGCAGCTGGGACAGCGGGGGCAATCAGCCCCAGCATTTT. The chain carries TRBV5-1 and TRBJ1-5; 7 nucleotides line up with TRBD1. Germline-derived CDR1 and CDR2 are SGHRS and YFSETQ. Trimming cost V 3 bases and J 2 bases; bases outside gene matches: 5. CDR3 length equals 15 residues.

CDR3 DNA: TGTGCCAGCAGTCCAGCGGGGTGGAGGGAAGAGACCCAGTACTTC. This gives the protein CASSPAGWREETQYF. The gene calls are TRBV12-3 or TRBV12-4 and TRBJ2-5, with TRBD2 identical over 7 bases. The CDR3 consists of 15 residues. V lost 5 bases and J lost 3; bases outside the gene matches: 9.

The CDR3 DNA reads TGCAGTGCCCAAAGGGACACGCAAAACTATGGCTACACCTTC. It yields the protein CSAQRDTQNYGYTF. The chain uses TRBV20-1 and TRBJ1-2; D is possibly TRBD1 (6 bases). The CDR3 runs to 14 residues. Germline-derived CDR1 and CDR2 are DFQATT and SNEGSKA (reference sequence). V dropped 6 bases and J dropped 2 bases, with 16 bases sitting between them.

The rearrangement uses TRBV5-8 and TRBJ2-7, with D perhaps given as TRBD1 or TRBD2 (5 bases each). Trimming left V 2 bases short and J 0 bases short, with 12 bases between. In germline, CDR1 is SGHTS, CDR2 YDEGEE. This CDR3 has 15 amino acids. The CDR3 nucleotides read TGTGCCAGCAGCTTAAGGGACGGAAGCTCCTACGAGCAGTACTTC. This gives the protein CASSLRDGSSYEQYF.

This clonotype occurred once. The CDR3 spells CSVHRGETQYF. Here the CDR3 DNA reads TGCAGCGTCCACAGGGGGGAGACCCAGTACTTC. The J gene is TRBJ2-5, the V gene TRBV29-1, with 8 bases aligning to TRBD1. The CDR3 covers 11 residues. The germline gives CDR1 SQVTM, CDR2 ANQGSEA. The V segment lost 6 bases and the J segment 5 bases; nucleotides outside the gene matches: 2.

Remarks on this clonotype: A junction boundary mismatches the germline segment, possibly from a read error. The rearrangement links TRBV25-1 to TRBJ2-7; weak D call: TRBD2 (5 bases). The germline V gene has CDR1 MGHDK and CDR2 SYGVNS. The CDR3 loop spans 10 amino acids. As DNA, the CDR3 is TGTGCCAGCAGTGAATTAAGCGGCATCTTC. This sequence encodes CASSELSGIF.

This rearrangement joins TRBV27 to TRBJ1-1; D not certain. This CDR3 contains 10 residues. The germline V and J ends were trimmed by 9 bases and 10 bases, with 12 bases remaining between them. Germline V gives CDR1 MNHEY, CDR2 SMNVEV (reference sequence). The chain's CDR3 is CARPKTTAFF. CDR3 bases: TGTGCCAGACCAAAGACAACAGCTTTCTTT.